This TCR beta chain was captured by sequencing in a study of OX40 agonist ivuxolimab in advanced cancers. Looking at the study overall: At 0.01 to 10 mg/kg, ivuxolimab was administered intravenously to patients every 2 weeks.

Libraries were prepared by immunoSEQ multiplex PCR; TCRdb keeps only in-frame clonotypes and omits some of them. Here the sample spans about 88,000 clones, roughly 89% being singletons. The sequencing used CD4+ or CD8+ T cells sorted from blood, collected in a trial of the OX40 agonist ivuxolimab. The origin of this receptor is an adult with an advanced solid tumor such as melanoma, head and neck, liver or kidney cancer.

CDR3 coding DNA: TGCGCCAGCAGCCCGCGCGGAGGCTCCTACGAGCAGTACTTC. Its translation: CASSPRGGSYEQYF. The chain carries TRBV5-1 and TRBJ2-7; the D gene is possibly TRBD2 (5 bases). From germline, CDR1 is SGHRS and CDR2 YFSETQ. This CDR3 has 14 residues. V lost 4 bases, J lost 0 bases, and 11 bases lay in between.